The rows below give T cell receptor beta chains drawn from one sample of a study of T cell repertoires in cytomegalovirus infection. For these TCRs, the target antigens are not known. TCRdb reanalysed the reads using MiXCR and keeps one entry per CDR3 protein. The data hold around 710,000 distinct CDR3 sequences, with 25% to 30% observed a single time. The sequences come from cultured CD8+ T cells from PBMCs, collected from culture after CMV antigen stimulation. The origin of the receptors is a human donor in good health (CMV status not recorded). Some clones in this sample may be carry-over from other donors' samples. Both conserved end residues are part of each CDR3. The order of the fields is V gene, clone size, J gene, D gene, CDR3 protein, CDR3 DNA. D genes are given only for firm matches. Only some rows state a clone size, as once, few, many or a class for expanded clones.

v_call: TRBV6-2/TRBV6-3
clone_size: NA
j_call: TRBJ2-5
d_call: NA
cdr3_aa: CASRTRAGEETQYF
cdr3_nt: TGTGCCAGCAGAACGAGGGCAGGGGAGGAGACCCAGTACTTC

v_call: TRBV20-1
clone_size: NA
j_call: TRBJ2-2
d_call: NA
cdr3_aa: CSARDLGSTGELFF
cdr3_nt: TGCAGTGCTAGAGATCTAGGGAGCACCGGGGAGCTGTTTTTT

v_call: TRBV12-3/TRBV12-4
clone_size: many
j_call: TRBJ1-4
d_call: NA
cdr3_aa: CASSPSQAGVAGRNEKLFF
cdr3_nt: TGTGCCAGCAGTCCCTCTCAAGCAGGGGTGGCAGGGAGGAATGAAAAACTGTTTTTT

v_call: TRBV6-5
clone_size: few
j_call: TRBJ2-2
d_call: TRBD1
cdr3_aa: CASSDHGPGTALDTGELFF
cdr3_nt: TGTGCCAGCAGCGATCACGGGCCCGGGACAGCTTTAGACACCGGGGAGCTGTTTTTT

v_call: TRBV6-2/TRBV6-3
clone_size: NA
j_call: TRBJ2-1
d_call: TRBD2
cdr3_aa: CASSYAQRGSYNEQFF
cdr3_nt: TGTGCCAGCAGTTACGCCCAGCGGGGCTCTTATAATGAGCAGTTCTTC

v_call: TRBV7-6
clone_size: few
j_call: TRBJ1-2
d_call: NA
cdr3_aa: CASSPNQGSYGYTF
cdr3_nt: TGTGCCAGCAGCCCAAACCAGGGCAGCTATGGCTACACCTTC

v_call: TRBV12-3/TRBV12-4
clone_size: many
j_call: TRBJ1-2
d_call: TRBD1
cdr3_aa: CASSLAGTDYGYTF
cdr3_nt: TGTGCCAGCAGTTTAGCTGGGACAGACTATGGCTACACCTTC

v_call: TRBV27
clone_size: NA
j_call: TRBJ2-1
d_call: TRBD2
cdr3_aa: CASSFGTERGAYNEQFF
cdr3_nt: TGTGCCAGCAGTTTCGGCACCGAGCGGGGGGCGTACAATGAGCAGTTCTTC

v_call: TRBV29-1
clone_size: NA
j_call: TRBJ2-2
d_call: TRBD1
cdr3_aa: CSVVEDRRPGELFF
cdr3_nt: TGCAGCGTCGTTGAGGACAGGAGGCCCGGGGAGCTGTTTTTT

v_call: TRBV6-2/TRBV6-3
clone_size: NA
j_call: TRBJ2-2
d_call: NA
cdr3_aa: CASRPRGGHGELFF
cdr3_nt: TGTGCCAGCAGGCCTAGGGGGGGCCACGGGGAGCTGTTTTTT

v_call: TRBV6-1
clone_size: NA
j_call: TRBJ1-3
d_call: NA
cdr3_aa: CASFVSSGNTIYF
cdr3_nt: TGTGCCAGCTTCGTAAGCTCTGGAAACACCATATATTTT

v_call: TRBV5-8
clone_size: NA
j_call: TRBJ1-4
d_call: TRBD1
cdr3_aa: CARSLTGANNEKLFF
cdr3_nt: TGTGCCAGAAGCTTGACAGGGGCCAATAATGAAAAACTGTTTTTT

v_call: TRBV11-3
clone_size: NA
j_call: TRBJ1-1
d_call: TRBD1
cdr3_aa: CASSDRGRGTEAFF
cdr3_nt: TGTGCCAGCAGCGACAGGGGGCGTGGAACTGAAGCTTTCTTT

v_call: TRBV11-2
clone_size: NA
j_call: TRBJ1-6
d_call: NA
cdr3_aa: CASSLAQVNSPLHF
cdr3_nt: TGTGCCAGCAGCTTAGCTCAGGTTAATTCACCCCTCCACTTT

v_call: TRBV2
clone_size: NA
j_call: TRBJ2-5
d_call: TRBD1
cdr3_aa: CASSEHPPGTVPQETQYF
cdr3_nt: TGTGCCAGCAGTGAACACCCCCCGGGGACAGTTCCACAAGAGACCCAGTACTTC

v_call: TRBV11-1
clone_size: many
j_call: TRBJ1-6
d_call: NA
cdr3_aa: CASSRAGNNSPLHF
cdr3_nt: TGTGCCAGCAGCCGTGCCGGAAATAATTCACCCCTCCACTTT

v_call: TRBV6-5
clone_size: NA
j_call: TRBJ2-3
d_call: TRBD2
cdr3_aa: CASIGGGVEDTQYF
cdr3_nt: TGTGCCAGCATTGGCGGGGGGGTGGAAGATACGCAGTATTTT

v_call: TRBV5-1
clone_size: NA
j_call: TRBJ1-1
d_call: TRBD1
cdr3_aa: CASSAYRGNTEAFF
cdr3_nt: TGCGCCAGCAGCGCATACAGGGGGAACACTGAAGCTTTCTTT

v_call: TRBV10-3
clone_size: NA
j_call: TRBJ2-5
d_call: TRBD2
cdr3_aa: CAISPGLAGTGGETQYF
cdr3_nt: TGTGCCATCAGTCCGGGACTAGCGGGGACCGGGGGGGAGACCCAGTACTTC

v_call: TRBV7-2
clone_size: many
j_call: TRBJ1-1
d_call: NA
cdr3_aa: CASSLGRTWNTEAFF
cdr3_nt: TGTGCCAGCAGCTTAGGAAGGACTTGGAACACTGAAGCTTTCTTT

v_call: TRBV6-1
clone_size: few
j_call: TRBJ2-7
d_call: TRBD1
cdr3_aa: CASSEAGWDRIRYEQYF
cdr3_nt: TGTGCCAGCAGTGAAGCGGGATGGGACAGGATACGCTACGAGCAGTACTTC

v_call: TRBV6-2/TRBV6-3
clone_size: NA
j_call: TRBJ1-1
d_call: TRBD1
cdr3_aa: CASTRGGYTEAFF
cdr3_nt: TGTGCCAGCACCAGGGGGGGATACACTGAAGCTTTCTTT

v_call: TRBV29-1
clone_size: NA
j_call: TRBJ2-3
d_call: NA
cdr3_aa: CSVEGVPDEVDTQYF
cdr3_nt: TGCAGCGTTGAAGGAGTCCCGGACGAGGTAGATACGCAGTATTTT

v_call: TRBV15
clone_size: NA
j_call: TRBJ1-1
d_call: NA
cdr3_aa: CATSRDKNTEAFF
cdr3_nt: TGTGCCACCAGCAGAGACAAGAACACTGAAGCTTTCTTT

v_call: TRBV12-3/TRBV12-4
clone_size: NA
j_call: TRBJ2-2
d_call: NA
cdr3_aa: CASTMSGELFF
cdr3_nt: TGTGCCAGCACGATGTCCGGGGAGCTGTTTTTT

v_call: TRBV9
clone_size: NA
j_call: TRBJ2-1
d_call: NA
cdr3_aa: CASSVALGGFNEQFF
cdr3_nt: TGTGCCAGCAGCGTAGCTCTGGGGGGATTCAATGAGCAGTTCTTC

v_call: TRBV10-3
clone_size: few
j_call: TRBJ2-7
d_call: NA
cdr3_aa: CAIRRGHEQYF
cdr3_nt: TGTGCCATACGGCGAGGCCACGAGCAGTACTTC